This T cell receptor (beta chain) was recovered during a study of cytomegalovirus exposure and HLA in healthy donors. Study-level points and caveats: Previous analysis showed most TCR beta V segments were productive about 90% or about 30% of the time.

The CDR3 contains 16 residues. Germline V gives CDR1 SNHLY, CDR2 FYNNEI. V was pared by 0 bases and J by 0 bases, with 9 bases between. The PCR had 60 Vbeta and 13 Jbeta primers. TCRdb's copy holds only in-frame clones and misses some; the assay was immunoSEQ multiplex PCR. The sample lists about 140,000 clones, under 85% occurring once. As to this clone: As yet, its antigen is unknown.

Sequencing was done on a sample of PBMCs. The receptor comes from a young man in good health and CMV-seronegative. V and J are TRBV2 and TRBJ2-4; D unresolved. CDR3: CASSEARLLAKNIQYF. CDR3 in DNA: TGTGCCAGCAGTGAAGCGCGTTTACTAGCCAAAAACATTCAGTACTTC.